This entry is about one T cell receptor (beta chain). The antigen remains undetermined. The data stem from a study of blood T cells in healthy people across ages. Whole-study context: Template switching retrieved approximately one barcoded beta molecule for each two T cells. Study-wide findings and caveats: Considered underestimates were the diversity estimates obtained from one million T cells.

Healthy Caucasian individuals from Russia aged about 6 to 90 were enrolled as donors. For the second PCR, which ran for about 7 to 11 cycles, a sample-barcoded 5' primer and a J-beta primer mix were used. Sequencing recovered at least 3 million CDR3-containing paired-end reads from each sample. TCRdb independently ran MiXCR on the 5' RACE reads; one entry per CDR3 protein. The sample records around 650,000 distinct CDR3 sequences, roughly two fifths being singletons. Germline CDR1 is SGHAT and CDR2 is FQNNGV. The V segment lost 1 base and the J segment 1 base; nucleotides outside the gene matches: 14. There are 20 residues in the CDR3.

The V call is TRBV11-2, the J call TRBJ2-4; 9 nucleotides align to TRBD2. This clonotype was obtained from an elderly man in good health. The sequenced sample was blood. The CDR3: CASSLGGGAGLSTAKNIQYF. The CDR3 DNA reads as TGTGCCAGCAGCTTAGGCGGGGGGGCCGGTCTATCGACGGCCAAAAACATTCAGTACTTC.